This TCR beta chain was observed in a study of cytomegalovirus exposure and HLA in healthy donors. Study-wide results and caveats: Segments of the TCR beta V type were, in most cases, productive about 90% or about 30% of the time in an earlier analysis.

Researchers ran the PCR with 60 Vbeta and 13 Jbeta primers. As processed by the authors: Later, an analysis found about 83 million unique TCR beta chains, and 8.5 million to 12 million of these were shared. Sequencing was performed with immunoSEQ multiplex PCR; in TCRdb, only in-frame clones are kept and a portion is missing. From that table come the V and J calls and clone size; the DNA was used to work out D and trimming. The data show more than 85,000 clones, 70% to 90% seen once. Germline trimming cut 2 bases from V and 4 bases from J; bases unmatched to any gene: 3. The CDR3 consists of 16 residues. Per germline, CDR1 WSHSY and CDR2 SAAADI. As concerns this clone: What it recognizes is unknown.

The TCR sequence derives from a man aged 35-49 years in good health and CMV-seronegative. The sequencing input was PBMCs. The V gene is TRBV10-2, the J gene TRBJ1-4; TRBD1 matches 11 bases. The CDR3 loop is CASSELGQGGNEKLFF. In DNA form, the CDR3 reads TGCGCCAGCAGTGAGCTGGGACAGGGGGGTAATGAAAAACTGTTTTTT.